This TCR beta chain was obtained from a study of naive and memory T cell subsets. The SP2 primer and nested alpha and beta constant region primers amplified ligated cDNA in four rounds. TCRdb independently ran MiXCR on the 5' RACE reads; one entry per CDR3 protein. This sample has tens of thousands of distinct CDR3 sequences, with 7% to 8.5% found just once. At least ten counts were recorded for this clonotype. The library had UMIs added by 3' ligation of an oligonucleotide to TCR cDNA. Whole-blood samples were less than 3 ml of peripheral blood from healthy adult volunteers. The TCR comes from a male donor in good health.

CDR3 in amino acids: CSAREVAGDYNEQFF. The CDR3 DNA reads as TGCAGTGCTAGAGAAGTGGCGGGAGACTACAATGAGCAGTTCTTC. The chain couples TRBV20-1 to TRBJ2-1; 7 bases fit TRBD2. Germline values: CDR1 DFQATT, CDR2 SNEGSKA (reference sequence). With 0 bases clipped from V and 3 bases from J, the junction kept 5 bases outside the gene matches. This CDR3 has 15 amino acids.